Presented here are 29 T cell receptor beta chains from one specimen sequenced in a study of human T cells and chemical hapten exposure (dated by TCRdb to the early 2020s). The protocol used for the library was RACE. The instrument was a NextSeq 500. TCRdb passed the public sequencing reads through fastp at Q25 and MiXCR, retaining productive beta sequences. Under each unique CDR3 protein, matching rows form one entry showing the most common genes and DNA. The sample profile shows 40,000 to 50,000 distinct CDR3 sequences; 12% of them were found once. The ten largest make up under 7% of the sample. The time point label corresponds to: pre-sensitization, week 0. The treatment or condition label, read with the paper, signifies: therapeutic diphenylcyclopropenone sensitization with weekly scalp DPC. Specimen: whole blood, collected in connection with sensitization to the hapten diphenylcyclopropenone (DPC). All receptors derive from a woman aged 25 to 39 with alopecia areata. Some clones in this sample may be carry-over from other donors' samples.

V and J are TRBV28 and TRBJ1-5; the match to TRBD1 covers 7 bases. Germline V gene lookup returns CDR1 MDHEN and CDR2 SYDVKM. The ends lost 7 bases at V and 1 base at J; junction bases unmatched: 7. This CDR3 has 15 residues. The CDR3 reads CASTQGGASNQPQHF. CDR3 DNA: TGTGCCAGCACCCAGGGGGGGGCGAGCAATCAGCCCCAGCATTTT.

This clonotype has only a few counts. The CDR3 reads CASSRDDNYGYTF. CDR3 sequence (DNA): TGCGCCAGCAGTAGGGATGATAACTATGGCTACACCTTC. The rearrangement links TRBV5-1 to TRBJ1-2; the D is unclear. The V end lost 5 bases, the J end lost 1 base, and 9 bases lay between the germline ends. This CDR3 comprises 13 residues. Germline values: CDR1 SGHRS, CDR2 YFSETQ. The full variable domain, its missing parts supplied by reference TRBV5-1 and TRBJ1-2, is KAGVTQTPRYLIKTRGQQVTLSCSPISGHRSVSWYQQTPGQGLQFLFEYFSETQRNKGNFPGRFSGRQFSNSRSEMNVSTLELGDSALYLCASSRDDNYGYTFGSGTRLTVV.

A few counts support this clonotype. The chain links TRBV6-2 or TRBV6-3 to TRBJ2-3, with 7 bases that match TRBD2. Looked up from germline, CDR1 is MNHEY and CDR2 is SVGEGT. The CDR3 covers 17 residues. Germline trimming cut 4 bases from V and 4 bases from J; bases unmatched to any gene: 14. For the CDR3, the DNA is TGTGCCAGCAGTTCACCAGTGGCCAGCGGGATACCAGATACGCAGTATTTT. This translates into CASSSPVASGIPDTQYF.

The J gene is TRBJ1-6, the V gene TRBV6-1; 8 bases fit TRBD1. The CDR3 spans 16 residues. V shed 6 bases and J 2 bases; nucleotides not matched to a gene: 6. Germline-derived CDR1 and CDR2 are MNHNS and SASEGT. The CDR3 region is CASSLDRVAYNSPLHF. The CDR3 DNA sequence: TGTGCCAGCAGCTTGGACAGGGTAGCCTATAATTCACCCCTCCACTTT.

There are many counts of this clonotype. The chain has TRBV28 and TRBJ2-5; maybe TRBD1 (5 bases). V lost 5 bases to trimming and J lost 3 bases, with 7 bases between them. CDR1 is MDHEN, CDR2 SYDVKM, per germline. The CDR3 runs to 12 residues. CDR3 in amino acids: CASSLREETQYF. The CDR3 region has the DNA TGTGCCAGCAGTCTCAGGGAAGAGACCCAGTACTTC.

This clonotype was counted a few times. The rearrangement uses TRBV7-9 and TRBJ2-6; 10 bases agree with TRBD1. The CDR3 length is 19 residues. Germline V gene lookup returns CDR1 SEHNR and CDR2 FQNEAQ (reference sequence). J gave up 0 bases and V 5 bases, and 10 bases lay outside the gene matches. The CDR3 bases are TGTGCCAGCAGCCGGGGGCAAGGGACAGGGGTCTCTGGGGCCAACGTCCTGACTTTC. This codes for CASSRGQGTGVSGANVLTF. Drawing the rest from reference TRBV7-9 and TRBJ2-6, the complete variable domain is DTGVSQNPRHKITKRGQNVTFRCDPISEHNRLYWYRQTLGQGPEFLTYFQNEAQLEKSRLLSDRFSAERPKGSFSTLEIQRTEQGDSAMYLCASSRGQGTGVSGANVLTFGAGSRLTVL.

This clonotype has a handful of counts. The chain uses TRBV28 and TRBJ2-1; possibly TRBD2 for D (6 bases). V was clipped by 3 bases and J by 5 bases, with 20 bases between them. The CDR3 runs 17 residues. Germline assignment: CDR1 MDHEN and CDR2 SYDVKM. This CDR3 reads CASSFTGDSGRDNEQFF. The DNA of the CDR3 is TGTGCCAGCAGTTTCACCGGGGACTCGGGACGGGACAATGAGCAGTTCTTC.

This clonotype was detected a few times. The V and J genes are TRBV6-2 or TRBV6-3 and TRBJ2-1; 7 bases are shared with TRBD1. After removal of 7 bases from V and 4 bases from J, the junction contained 10 bases not matched to a gene. Germline-derived CDR1 and CDR2 are MNHEY and SVGEGT. The CDR3 has 15 residues. CDR3 amino acids: CASTEPGQRYNEQFF. The CDR3 bases are TGTGCCAGCACCGAGCCGGGACAGCGATACAATGAGCAGTTCTTC.

This chain uses TRBV9 with TRBJ1-3, with D perhaps matching TRBD1 (5 bases). The germline V gene encodes CDR1 SGDLS and CDR2 YYNGEE. The CDR3 sequence is 17 residues long. The V and J ends lost 0 bases and 0 bases respectively, with 13 bases between them. CDR3 sequence: CASSVGDIGGSGNTIYF. CDR3 nucleotides: TGTGCCAGCAGCGTAGGAGACATTGGGGGCTCTGGAAACACCATATATTTT.

At least ten counts were recorded for this clonotype. The chain couples TRBV7-3 to TRBJ1-2, with TRBD1 matching over 12 bases. The CDR3 consists of 15 residues. The V gene end was trimmed by 5 bases and the J gene end by 6 bases; junction bases not matched to a gene: 7. Germline assignment: CDR1 SGHTA and CDR2 FQGTGA. CDR3 bases: TGTGCCAGCAGCCCCCAGGGACAGGGGGCCCATGGCTACACCTTC. The encoded protein is CASSPQGQGAHGYTF.

This clonotype was seen ten or more times. The CDR3 DNA follows: TGTGCCAGCAGCTTAGCGGAGAACGAGCAGTACTTC. It encodes CASSLAENEQYF. The gene calls are TRBV7-9 and TRBJ2-7; no clear D gene. This CDR3 has 12 amino acids. Trimming shortened V by 0 bases and J by 5 bases, and 5 bases separated the two germline ends. Germline V gene lookup returns CDR1 SEHNR and CDR2 FQNEAQ (reference sequence). Filled out from reference TRBV7-9 and TRBJ2-7, the complete variable domain reads DTGVSQNPRHKITKRGQNVTFRCDPISEHNRLYWYRQTLGQGPEFLTYFQNEAQLEKSRLLSDRFSAERPKGSFSTLEIQRTEQGDSAMYLCASSLAENEQYFGPGTRLTVT.

This clonotype appeared a few times. The chain has TRBV2 and TRBJ2-7; D possibly matches TRBD1 or TRBD2 (5 bases each). The CDR3 is 14 residues long. V lost 6 bases and J lost 3, with 15 bases in between. CDR1 is SNHLY and CDR2 is FYNNEI in the germline V gene. CDR3 DNA: TGTGCCAGCAGCGGGGACCCGCGGTTCTACGAGCAGTACTTC. Amino acid sequence: CASSGDPRFYEQYF.

This clonotype was detected only a few times. The chain couples TRBV18 to TRBJ1-3, with D unclear. Germline V lookup: CDR1 KGHSH, CDR2 LQKENI. With 2 bases removed from V and 5 bases from J, the gap between germline ends came to 10 bases. The length of the CDR3 is 14 residues. The CDR3 nucleotides are TGTGCCAGCTCACCAGAGGGTCATCGAAACACCATATATTTT. It specifies CASSPEGHRNTIYF.

This chain connects TRBV2 to TRBJ2-3; D gene unclear. The ends were cut back, 10 bases at V and 6 bases at J, with 11 bases in the middle. The CDR3 length is 11 residues. The germline CDR1 and CDR2 sequences are SNHLY and FYNNEI. The CDR3 nucleotides are TGTGCCACCCGGTTGGAGGATACGCAGTATTTT. Its protein is CATRLEDTQYF.

V gene TRBV20-1 combines with J gene TRBJ1-5; 12 bases line up with TRBD1. Germline CDR1 and CDR2: DFQATT and SNEGSKA (reference sequence). After removal of 3 bases from V and 0 bases from J, the junction contained 6 bases not matched to a gene. The CDR3 has 17 residues. The CDR3 bases are TGCAGTGCTAGTACCGGGACAGGGGGCGGTAGCAATCAGCCCCAGCATTTT. This gives the protein CSASTGTGGGSNQPQHF.

This clonotype was recorded many times. The genes are TRBV9 and TRBJ2-7, with 7 nucleotides matching TRBD1. The CDR3 contains 14 residues. V lost 2 bases and J lost 2; bases outside the gene matches: 4. Germline assignment: CDR1 SGDLS and CDR2 YYNGEE. The CDR3 protein is CASSVQGVPYEQYF. Written as DNA, the CDR3 is TGTGCCAGCAGCGTCCAGGGGGTTCCCTACGAGCAGTACTTC.

This clonotype was observed at least ten times. This rearrangement joins TRBV30 to TRBJ2-1, with 7 bases matching TRBD1. CDR1 GTSNPN and CDR2 SVGIG come from the germline V gene (reference sequence). Losses at the gene ends were 5 bases for V and 7 bases for J; bases not matched to a gene: 11. This CDR3 comprises 14 residues. The CDR3: CAWEKTGQRNEQFF. DNA of the CDR3: TGTGCCTGGGAGAAGACAGGGCAAAGGAATGAGCAGTTCTTC.

The chain is built from TRBV7-6 and TRBJ2-3, with 8 bases that match TRBD2. The CDR3 runs to 15 residues. V dropped 4 bases and J dropped 6; count of bases not matched to a gene: 9. Per the germline V gene, CDR1 is SGHVS and CDR2 is FNYEAQ. The chain's CDR3 is CASSSGGGPPDTQYF. In nucleotides, the CDR3 is TGTGCCAGCAGCTCGGGAGGGGGGCCTCCGGATACGCAGTATTTT. The complete variable domain, with remaining parts taken from reference TRBV7-6 and TRBJ2-3, reads GAGVSQSPRYKVTKRGQDVALRCDPISGHVSLYWYRQALGQGPEFLTYFNYEAQQDKSGLPNDRFSAERPEGSISTLTIQRTEQRDSAMYRCASSSGGGPPDTQYFGPGTRLTVL.

This rearrangement joins TRBV25-1 to TRBJ2-3, with unresolved D. Germline V gives CDR1 MGHDK, CDR2 SYGVNS. V gave up 3 bases and J gave up 3 bases, with 7 bases separating them. The CDR3 is made up of 13 amino acids. This chain's CDR3 is CASSDILTDTQYF. The CDR3 DNA reads as TGTGCCAGCAGTGATATCCTTACAGATACGCAGTATTTT.

With respect to this clonotype: Given a much more abundant clone one base away, this may be a read error. The chain has TRBV3-1 and TRBJ1-1; the D is unclear. V lost 3 bases and J 8 bases, leaving 10 bases between the germline ends. The CDR3 is 12 amino acids. Germline assignment: CDR1 LGHDT and CDR2 YNNKEL (reference sequence). The CDR3 DNA reads TGTGCCAGCAGCCATTATCGCACCGAAGCTTTCTTT. Translating it yields CASSHYRTEAFF.

The sample holds many counts of this clonotype. The V gene is TRBV19, the J gene TRBJ2-7; 8 bases are shared with TRBD2. CDR1 and CDR2 (germline): LNHDA, SQIVND (reference sequence). The ends lost 5 bases at V and 0 bases at J; junction bases unmatched: 3. The CDR3 totals 14 residues. The CDR3 DNA follows: TGTGCCAGTAGTTTAAGCGGGAGCTCCTACGAGCAGTACTTC. The encoded protein is CASSLSGSSYEQYF.

The chain uses TRBV28 and TRBJ1-1; no definite D call. V was cut by 6 bases and J by 2 bases, with 10 bases left in between. The CDR3 is made up of 13 amino acids. Germline CDR1 is MDHEN and CDR2 is SYDVKM. CDR3 region: CASRYNRNTEAFF. The CDR3 DNA reads as TGTGCCAGCAGGTATAACCGAAACACTGAAGCTTTCTTT.

This clonotype was recorded many times. The CDR3 DNA sequence: TGCAGTGCTAGGAGACGGGACCAGTACGAGCAGTACTTC. Translated, it gives CSARRRDQYEQYF. The chain links TRBV20-1 to TRBJ2-7; the D call may be TRBD1 or TRBD2 (5 bases each). Between the trimmed V and J ends, which lost 3 bases and 4 bases, there was a span of 13 bases. Per germline, CDR1 DFQATT and CDR2 SNEGSKA (reference sequence). The CDR3 runs to 13 residues.

This clonotype appeared a few times. The V gene is TRBV6-5, the J gene TRBJ2-3, with D possibly TRBD2 on 6 matching bases. CDR1 and CDR2 (germline): MNHEY, SVGAGI. V was cut by 10 bases and J by 0 bases, with 20 bases left in between. The CDR3 spans 16 residues. This CDR3 reads CATAGTDTISTDTQYF. The CDR3, as DNA: TGTGCCACCGCCGGGACTGACACCATTAGCACAGATACGCAGTATTTT.

This clonotype showed up just a few times. The genes are TRBV14 and TRBJ2-7; the match to TRBD2 covers 7 bases. CDR3 size: 14 residues. Germline V gene data show CDR1 as SGHDN and CDR2 as FVKESK. V was clipped by 4 bases and J by 1 base; unmatched bases: 4. Here the CDR3 reads CASSRRGTSYEQYF. The CDR3 nucleotides are TGTGCCAGCAGCCGGCGGGGGACGTCCTACGAGCAGTACTTC.

In this sample, this clonotype turned up many times. The genes are TRBV13 and TRBJ1-1; the D is unclear. The CDR3 totals 13 residues. CDR1 and CDR2 (germline): PRHDT, FYEKMQ (reference sequence). Between the trimmed V and J ends, which lost 0 bases and 4 bases, there was a span of 6 bases. This chain's CDR3 is CASSLGDPTEAFF. Here the CDR3 DNA reads TGTGCCAGCAGCTTAGGTGATCCCACTGAAGCTTTCTTT.

In nucleotides, the CDR3 is TGCAGCGTCTCCCCGGGAGGCGCCTACGAGCAGTACTTC. Translated: CSVSPGGAYEQYF. The chain recombines TRBV29-1 with TRBJ2-7; 7 bases are a match to TRBD2. Germline V CDR1 and CDR2: SQVTM, ANQGSEA. Trimming cost V 6 bases and J 2 bases; bases outside gene matches: 7. CDR3 length: 13 residues.

The table lists this clonotype with many counts. The rearrangement joins TRBV6-5 to TRBJ2-3, with TRBD2 identical over 8 bases. From germline, CDR1 is MNHEY and CDR2 SVGAGI. V lost 0 bases and J lost 8; bases outside the gene matches: 10. This CDR3 spans 16 amino acids. The CDR3 loop is CASSYSGAGGGGTQYF. DNA of the CDR3: TGTGCCAGCAGTTACTCGGGCGCGGGAGGAGGGGGTACGCAGTATTTT.

J is TRBJ1-2 and V is TRBV28; 8 bases match TRBD1. V shed 7 bases, J shed 0 bases, and the junction held 4 bases outside the gene matches. The CDR3 covers 14 residues. Per the germline V gene, CDR1 is MDHEN and CDR2 is SYDVKM. This CDR3 is CASTQGAANYGYTF. The DNA of the CDR3 is TGTGCCAGCACCCAGGGGGCGGCTAACTATGGCTACACCTTC.